The rows below give T cell receptor beta chains drawn from one sample of a study of blood T cell repertoires in COVID-19. Using immunoSEQ multiplex PCR, the repertoire was profiled, and TCRdb retains in-frame clones only, with some absent. Here the sample spans about 420,000 clones, about 87% being singletons. The sample comprised peripheral blood. The source of these receptors is a man aged 18 to 29 with COVID-19, enrolled during active disease. Each CDR3 is given with its conserved first and last residue. The order of the fields is J gene, V gene, D gene, clone size, CDR3 DNA, CDR3 protein. The D gene is left open where the match is weak. Where a row states a size, it is once, few, many or the class of an expanded clone; other rows omit it.

TRBJ2-1,TRBV19,TRBD2,-,TGTGCCAGTAGTAGACTAGCGGGGGAGCTCTCCTACAATGAGCAGTTCTTC,CASSRLAGELSYNEQFF
TRBJ1-1,TRBV18,-,few,TGTGCCAGCTCACCGCAAGCTAACACTGAAGCTTTCTTT,CASSPQANTEAFF
TRBJ2-7,TRBV19,TRBD1,-,TGTGCCAGTAGTGCCAGGACAGGGGGCCAGTGGGAGCAGTACTTC,CASSARTGGQWEQYF
TRBJ1-1,TRBV18,-,-,TGTGCCAGCTCACGGCAGAACACTGAAGCTTTCTTT,CASSRQNTEAFF
TRBJ2-3,TRBV2,-,-,TGTGCCAGCAGTCTAGACAGCACAGATACGCAGTATTTT,CASSLDSTDTQYF
TRBJ2-3,TRBV5-1,TRBD1,-,TGCGCCAGCAGCCCAGGACAGGGTACGCAGTATTTT,CASSPGQGTQYF
TRBJ2-1,TRBV13,TRBD2,once,TGTGCCAGCAGCTTGGGGCGGGGGGCCTACAATGAGCAGTTCTTC,CASSLGRGAYNEQFF
TRBJ2-1,TRBV7-9,TRBD2,-,TGTGCCAGCAGCTTCTCCGCGGGGGAGATCGGGCGCAATGAGCAGTTCTTC,CASSFSAGEIGRNEQFF
TRBJ1-4,TRBV30,-,-,TGTGCCTGGAGTGTACAAGGCGGCAATGAAAAACTGTTTTTT,CAWSVQGGNEKLFF
TRBJ1-5,TRBV30,TRBD1,-,TGTGCCTGGACCCCAGGGGGAAATCAGCCCCAGCATTTT,CAWTPGGNQPQHF
TRBJ2-3,TRBV19,-,few,TGTGCCAGTAGTAGCAAAGGGGATACAGATACGCAGTATTTT,CASSSKGDTDTQYF
TRBJ1-3,TRBV19,TRBD1,-,TGTGCCAGTAGTATTCGGACAGGGGACGGAAACACCATATATTTT,CASSIRTGDGNTIYF
TRBJ2-1,TRBV11-3,TRBD2,-,TGTGCCAGCAGCCTGTCCGGGACTAGCGGGAAATCGGGTGAGCAGTTCTTC,CASSLSGTSGKSGEQFF
TRBJ1-1,TRBV6-1,-,-,TGTGCCAGCAGTGAATATAGCGCGTCGGAAGCTTTCTTT,CASSEYSASEAFF
TRBJ2-3,TRBV24-1,-,once,TGTGCCACCAGTGATAGAGCCGATACGCAGTATTTT,CATSDRADTQYF
TRBJ2-7,TRBV10-2,-,-,TGCGCCAGCAGTGTGGGAGTCCGGTACGAGCAGTACTTC,CASSVGVRYEQYF
TRBJ2-1,TRBV19,-,-,TGTGCCAGTAGTATAGACGAGACAGACTACAATGAGCAGTTCTTC,CASSIDETDYNEQFF
TRBJ1-5,TRBV3-1/TRBV3-2,-,-,TGTGCCAGCAGCCCGGACATCCTCAATCAGCCCCAGCATTTT,CASSPDILNQPQHF
TRBJ2-7,TRBV6-5,-,-,TGTGCCAGCAGTCGCTCCGGGGGAACCCCCGACGAGCAGTACTTC,CASSRSGGTPDEQYF
TRBJ2-2,TRBV5-4,-,-,TGTGCCAGCAGCTTGGGCGGGGCGGGGAACACCGGGGAGCTGTTTTTT,CASSLGGAGNTGELFF
TRBJ1-1,TRBV2,-,-,TGTGCCAGCAGTCAAACAGAGTTTAGCACTGAAGCTTTCTTT,CASSQTEFSTEAFF
TRBJ2-7,TRBV6-5,TRBD2,-,TGTGCCAGCAGTTACCTAGCGGGAGGCTACGAGCAGTACTTC,CASSYLAGGYEQYF
TRBJ2-4,TRBV6-5,-,once,TGTGCCAGCAGTCCCCGGGATACCAAAAACATTCAGTACTTC,CASSPRDTKNIQYF
TRBJ1-1,TRBV5-1,-,-,TGCGCCAGCAGCTTGGTGGGGCAGGAAGCTTTCTTT,CASSLVGQEAFF
TRBJ2-3,TRBV3-1/TRBV3-2,-,-,TGTGCCAGCAGCCCGCATGACTACTCTAGCACAGATACGCAGTATTTT,CASSPHDYSSTDTQYF
TRBJ1-2,TRBV5-5,-,-,TGTGCCAGCAGCTTGTACCCGGACAGTAACTATGGCTACACCTTC,CASSLYPDSNYGYTF
TRBJ2-5,TRBV12-5,TRBD2,-,TGTGCTAGTGGTTTGGGACTAGCGGGGGGTAGAGAGACCCAGTACTTC,CASGLGLAGGRETQYF
TRBJ2-5,TRBV11-3,-,-,TGTGCCAGCAGCCAAGGGGGAGGGCAAGAGACCCAGTACTTC,CASSQGGGQETQYF